A selection of T cell receptor beta chains follows, all from one sample in a study of blood T cells in healthy people across ages. MiXCR, run by TCRdb on the 5' RACE reads, gives a single entry per CDR3 protein. Counted here are 600,000 to 650,000 distinct CDR3 sequences, around 54% occurring once; the ten biggest clones make up 30% to 45%. Source material: blood. All receptors come from a man between 60 and 70 years old in good health. Each CDR3 is given with its conserved first and last residue. D genes are given only for firm matches. Some rows mark clone size as missing; the rest say once, few, many or name a class of expanded clone.

14	.	.	TRBV20-1	TRBJ2-6	CSAPGRRGANVLTF	TGCAGTGCCCCGGGCCGTCGAGGGGCCAACGTCCTGACTTTC
20	.	.	TRBV21-1	TRBJ2-1	CASSNRALVRGYPLYNEQFF	TGTGCCAGCAGCAATCGTGCTCTGGTTCGGGGCTACCCTCTCTACAATGAGCAGTTCTTC
15	.	.	TRBV27	TRBJ2-7	CASSPSGIGDYEQYF	TGTGCCAGCAGTCCTTCCGGGATAGGGGACTACGAGCAGTACTTC
15	few	.	TRBV12-3/TRBV12-4	TRBJ2-7	CASTAADRMSSEQYF	TGTGCCAGCACCGCGGCAGACAGGATGTCGAGCGAGCAGTACTTC
16	.	.	TRBV29-1	TRBJ2-7	CSVAVRSRQLSYEQYF	TGCAGCGTTGCGGTAAGGTCACGACAACTCTCCTACGAGCAGTACTTC
15	few	.	TRBV4-2	TRBJ1-4	CASSVQGSTNEKLFF	TGTGCCAGCAGCGTTCAGGGATCAACTAATGAAAAACTGTTTTTT
14	.	.	TRBV6-1	TRBJ1-5	CASSARMGNQPQHF	TGTGCCAGCAGTGCCCGGATGGGCAATCAGCCCCAGCATTTT
14	.	.	TRBV29-1	TRBJ2-5	CSVEAGALGGPQYF	TGCAGCGTTGAGGCGGGGGCCTTGGGAGGGCCCCAGTACTTC
19	.	TRBD1	TRBV4-2	TRBJ2-7	CASSQELGGGQGAIYEQYF	TGTGCCAGCAGCCAAGAATTAGGGGGGGGACAGGGGGCCATATACGAGCAGTACTTC
18	few	.	TRBV21-1	TRBJ2-7	CASSKEGTGGILPYEQYF	TGTGCCAGCAGCAAAGAGGGGACAGGGGGCATCCTTCCCTACGAGCAGTACTTC
13	.	.	TRBV4-2	TRBJ2-5	CASSQMRQETQYF	TGTGCCAGCAGCCAGATGAGACAAGAGACCCAGTACTTC
17	.	.	TRBV5-6	TRBJ2-2	CASSWGSVLPNTGELFF	TGTGCCAGCAGCTGGGGGTCGGTCCTCCCGAACACCGGGGAGCTGTTTTTT
14	.	TRBD1	TRBV5-5	TRBJ1-4	CASSSGQREEKLFF	TGTGCCAGCAGCTCGGGACAGAGGGAAGAAAAACTGTTTTTT
15	.	.	TRBV24-1	TRBJ2-1	CATSEGGGRPYEQFF	TGTGCCACCAGTGAAGGTGGGGGCCGTCCCTATGAGCAGTTCTTC
14	.	.	TRBV15	TRBJ2-7	CATSREVSSYEQYF	TGTGCCACCAGCAGAGAGGTCTCCAGCTACGAGCAGTACTTC
14	few	.	TRBV7-2	TRBJ2-3	CASSELGGTDTQYF	TGTGCCAGCAGCGAGCTAGGGGGGACAGATACGCAGTATTTT
16	.	.	TRBV10-3	TRBJ2-1	CAISGTEGDPYDEQFF	TGTGCCATCAGTGGGACCGAGGGGGATCCCTACGATGAGCAGTTCTTC
15	.	TRBD1	TRBV11-3	TRBJ2-3	CASSPAGTAQDTQYF	TGTGCCAGCAGCCCAGCCGGGACAGCTCAAGATACGCAGTATTTT
14	.	TRBD2	TRBV20-1	TRBJ2-5	CSARILAGVETQYF	TGCAGTGCTAGGATACTAGCGGGGGTGGAGACCCAGTACTTC
11	few	.	TRBV6-6	TRBJ2-1	CATRAGNEQFF	TGTGCCACCAGGGCAGGGAATGAGCAGTTCTTC
16	few	.	TRBV7-2	TRBJ1-2	CASSTRSGRTGYGYTF	TGTGCCAGCAGCACCCGGTCGGGCAGGACGGGCTATGGCTACACCTTC
15	.	TRBD1	TRBV11-2	TRBJ2-7	CASSPLVTRGSEQYF	TGTGCCAGCAGCCCTTTAGTGACCAGGGGGAGCGAGCAGTACTTC
13	.	.	TRBV7-2	TRBJ2-1	CASSLALLNEQFF	TGTGCCAGCAGCTTAGCCTTGTTGAATGAGCAGTTCTTC
14	.	.	TRBV9	TRBJ2-7	CASSAGPGMGEQYF	TGTGCCAGCTCTGCAGGCCCGGGCATGGGCGAGCAGTACTTC
16	.	.	TRBV27	TRBJ1-1	CASSLRVGHMNTEAFF	TGTGCCAGCAGTTTGAGAGTGGGGCACATGAACACTGAAGCTTTCTTT
13	few	.	TRBV29-1	TRBJ2-3	CSVLWSFTDTQYF	TGCAGCGTCTTATGGTCTTTCACAGATACGCAGTATTTT
16	.	TRBD2	TRBV20-1	TRBJ2-3	CSARDPQREGADTQYF	TGCAGTGCTAGAGATCCCCAGCGGGAGGGGGCAGATACGCAGTATTTT
13	.	.	TRBV29-1	TRBJ2-2	CSVGRQNTGELFF	TGCAGCGTTGGCCGGCAAAACACCGGGGAGCTGTTTTTT
16	.	.	TRBV5-1	TRBJ2-5	CASSLPRGPALETQYF	TGCGCCAGCAGCTTACCCCGGGGACCCGCGTTAGAGACCCAGTACTTC
15	.	TRBD2	TRBV20-1	TRBJ2-5	CSAEIPGLAEETQYF	TGCAGTGCGGAGATACCGGGACTAGCGGAAGAGACCCAGTACTTC
13	few	.	TRBV12-3/TRBV12-4	TRBJ2-1	CASSISQDNEQFF	TGTGCCAGCAGCATTAGCCAAGACAATGAGCAGTTCTTC
14	few	.	TRBV20-1	TRBJ2-1	CSANTLAGFNEQFF	TGCAGTGCTAATACTTTGGCAGGTTTCAATGAGCAGTTCTTC
14	.	TRBD2	TRBV6-6	TRBJ2-7	CASGPREGRYEQYF	TGTGCCAGCGGCCCCAGGGAGGGAAGGTACGAGCAGTACTTC
18	.	TRBD2	TRBV11-3	TRBJ2-3	CASSLDGNSGSSTDTQYF	TGTGCCAGCAGCTTAGATGGTAATAGCGGGTCTAGCACAGATACGCAGTATTTT
12	few	.	TRBV29-1	TRBJ2-5	CSGYFVGETQYF	TGCAGCGGGTACTTCGTAGGAGAGACCCAGTACTTC
14	.	.	TRBV27	TRBJ1-5	CASSFGQSNQPQHF	TGTGCCAGCAGTTTTGGACAGAGCAATCAGCCCCAGCATTTT
14	few	.	TRBV5-1	TRBJ2-5	CASSIQGSQETQYF	TGCGCCAGCAGCATACAGGGTAGTCAAGAGACCCAGTACTTC
15	.	TRBD1	TRBV7-2	TRBJ2-1	CASSRQGTQYNEQFF	TGTGCCAGCAGCAGACAGGGGACGCAATACAATGAGCAGTTCTTC
14	.	.	TRBV4-2	TRBJ2-7	CASSQELSGYEQYF	TGTGCCAGCAGCCAAGAATTGTCTGGATACGAGCAGTACTTC
14	.	.	TRBV9	TRBJ2-1	CASSVEGGSNEQFF	TGTGCCAGCAGCGTAGAGGGGGGCTCCAATGAGCAGTTCTTC
14	.	.	TRBV29-1	TRBJ1-2	CSVTINRDYYGYTF	TGCAGCGTGACAATTAACAGGGATTACTATGGCTACACCTTC
14	.	.	TRBV20-1	TRBJ2-5	CSARDTRVAETQYF	TGCAGTGCTAGAGATACCAGGGTCGCCGAGACCCAGTACTTC
15	.	.	TRBV5-1	TRBJ2-1	CASSPTSSSYNEQFF	TGCGCCAGCAGCCCGACTAGTAGCTCCTACAATGAGCAGTTCTTC
14	many	.	TRBV12-3/TRBV12-4	TRBJ2-3	CASSFGGAGDVQYF	TGTGCCAGCAGTTTTGGGGGGGCAGGAGATGTGCAGTATTTT
14	.	.	TRBV2	TRBJ2-3	CARKDRVSTDTQYF	TGTGCCCGGAAGGATCGAGTTAGCACAGATACGCAGTATTTT
15	few	.	TRBV6-2/TRBV6-3	TRBJ2-7	CASSLWGGAYYEQYF	TGTGCCAGCAGCCTCTGGGGGGGGGCCTACTACGAGCAGTACTTC
13	.	TRBD2	TRBV29-1	TRBJ2-3	CSVVTSVTDTQYF	TGCAGCGTGGTTACTAGCGTGACAGATACGCAGTATTTT
14	once	.	TRBV29-1	TRBJ2-2	CSVEQGRGTGELFF	TGCAGCGTCGAACAGGGACGGGGAACCGGGGAGCTGTTTTTT
15	.	TRBD1	TRBV20-1	TRBJ2-7	CSARWSDRGSYEQYF	TGCAGTGCTAGATGGTCGGACAGGGGGAGTTACGAGCAGTACTTC
13	.	.	TRBV29-1	TRBJ1-5	CSVDGGQGQPQHF	TGCAGCGTTGACGGGGGGCAGGGACAGCCCCAGCATTTT
16	.	TRBD2	TRBV9	TRBJ2-1	CASSVELAGGLNEQFF	TGTGCCAGCAGCGTGGAACTAGCGGGGGGGCTTAATGAGCAGTTCTTC
16	.	TRBD1	TRBV5-6	TRBJ2-2	CASQSQTGLDTGELFF	TGTGCCAGCCAAAGCCAGACAGGGCTGGACACCGGGGAGCTGTTTTTT
15	.	.	TRBV25-1	TRBJ1-6	CASSEYRRLNSPLHF	TGTGCCAGCAGTGAATATCGAAGGCTGAATTCACCCCTCCACTTT
15	.	TRBD2	TRBV20-1	TRBJ2-3	CSARNGGTGTDTQYF	TGCAGTGCTAGAAACGGGGGGACTGGCACAGATACGCAGTATTTT
15	.	TRBD1	TRBV6-2/TRBV6-3	TRBJ2-5	CASRTRQGTQETQYF	TGTGCCAGCAGGACCCGACAGGGGACTCAAGAGACCCAGTACTTC
16	.	.	TRBV25-1	TRBJ2-1	CASSEYHPGVSDEQFF	TGTGCCAGCAGTGAATACCACCCGGGGGTTAGCGATGAGCAGTTCTTC
11	.	.	TRBV6-2/TRBV6-3	TRBJ2-1	CASSRRVEQFF	TGTGCCAGCAGCCGCCGGGTTGAGCAGTTCTTC
15	many	TRBD1	TRBV5-1	TRBJ2-3	CASTRDRVNLDTQYF	TGCGCCAGCACCCGGGACAGGGTTAATTTAGACACGCAGTATTTT
16	.	.	TRBV6-5	TRBJ1-1	CASSYSNAGRATEAFF	TGTGCCAGCAGTTACTCGAACGCAGGGCGCGCAACTGAAGCTTTCTTT
14	.	.	TRBV4-2	TRBJ1-2	CASSTGGGIYGYTF	TGTGCCAGCAGCACCGGGGGGGGAATCTATGGCTACACCTTC